This TCR beta chain appears in the sequencing data of a study of monozygotic twins with inflammatory bowel disease. After re-calling the 5' RACE reads, TCRdb lists one entry per CDR3 protein, DNA absent. The table lists more than 120,000 distinct CDR3 sequences. Germline values: CDR1 SGHKS, CDR2 YYEKEE (reference sequence). The CDR3 extends over 15 amino acids. The rearrangement uses TRBV5-5 and TRBJ1-3. The material sequenced was blood. The TCR sequence derives from a human donor with ulcerative colitis or Crohn's disease, or a healthy co-twin of an affected twin (not recorded which). The CDR3 protein is CASSLDIFSGNTIYF.